Listed below are T cell receptor beta chains from one sample, sequenced in a study of blood T cell repertoires in COVID-19. Profiled with immunoSEQ multiplex PCR; TCRdb holds only in-frame clones, not every one. The repertoire holds fewer than 400,000 clones, with around 85% as singletons. The material sequenced was peripheral blood. The origin of the receptors is a woman aged 18-35 years with acute or convalescent COVID-19. The CDR3 runs from the conserved cysteine through the conserved F or W. A D gene is named only where the DNA matches it firmly. Not all rows give a size; the values are once, few, many and, for expanded clones, a class.

d_call	clone_size	v_call	j_call	cdr3_aa	cdr3_nt
-	once	TRBV5-1	TRBJ1-5	CASSPDSLNQPQHF	TGCGCCAGCAGCCCGGACAGCCTCAATCAGCCCCAGCATTTT
TRBD1	-	TRBV24-1	TRBJ2-7	CATQDTGTGAYEQYF	TGTGCCACGCAGGATACCGGGACAGGGGCGTACGAGCAGTACTTC
TRBD2	-	TRBV4-1	TRBJ2-3	CASSQDESGRTYLGDTQYF	TGCGCCAGCAGCCAAGATGAGAGCGGGAGAACTTACTTAGGAGATACGCAGTATTTT
TRBD1	many	TRBV2	TRBJ2-7	CASSEALGGYYEQYF	TGTGCCAGCAGTGAAGCGCTAGGGGGCTACTACGAGCAGTACTTC
-	-	TRBV9	TRBJ2-7	CASSPDVQPYEQYF	TGTGCCAGCAGCCCAGACGTACAGCCCTACGAGCAGTACTTC
TRBD1	-	TRBV5-1	TRBJ1-4	CASSPGLTGGEKLFF	TGCGCCAGCAGCCCCGGGCTGACAGGGGGTGAAAAACTGTTTTTT
-	-	TRBV12-5	TRBJ2-4	CASGFGEENIQYF	TGTGCTAGTGGTTTTGGAGAGGAAAACATTCAGTACTTC
TRBD2	-	TRBV4-1	TRBJ2-5	CASSQDLTRLAETQYF	TGCGCCAGCAGCCAAGACTTAACCAGACTAGCGGAGACCCAGTACTTC
TRBD2	-	TRBV12-5	TRBJ2-2	CASGNLLAGGLYGELFF	TGTGCTAGTGGTAACCTTCTAGCGGGGGGCCTATACGGGGAGCTGTTTTTT
-	-	TRBV3-1/TRBV3-2	TRBJ1-5	CASSSAGAGNQPQHF	TGTGCCAGCAGCTCGGCGGGGGCAGGCAATCAGCCCCAGCATTTT
-	-	TRBV13	TRBJ1-4	CASSLSVRGKEKLFF	TGTGCCAGCAGCTTATCTGTCAGGGGAAAGGAAAAACTGTTTTTT
TRBD1	-	TRBV9	TRBJ2-5	CASQGAEETQYF	TGTGCCAGTCAGGGGGCGGAGGAGACCCAGTACTTC
-	-	TRBV7-9	TRBJ1-4	CASSPEPGYPNEKLFF	TGTGCCAGCAGCCCCGAGCCAGGATACCCTAATGAAAAACTGTTTTTT
TRBD2	-	TRBV28	TRBJ2-7	CASSVLAGGSYEQYF	TGTGCCAGCAGTGTCCTAGCGGGAGGGTCCTACGAGCAGTACTTC
TRBD2	-	TRBV6-6	TRBJ2-7	CASSYGEAGAYEQYF	TGTGCCAGCAGTTATGGGGAGGCGGGGGCCTACGAGCAGTACTTC
TRBD1	-	TRBV19	TRBJ2-7	CASTLGQGLSYEQYF	TGTGCCAGCACCCTCGGACAGGGTCTCTCCTACGAGCAGTACTTC
TRBD2	once	TRBV24-1	TRBJ2-5	CATSDSSWEGETQYF	TGTGCCACCAGTGATTCGTCTTGGGAGGGGGAGACCCAGTACTTC
TRBD1	-	TRBV10-1	TRBJ2-1	CASSWDRGYQFF	TGCGCCAGCAGTTGGGACAGGGGGTATCAGTTCTTC
-	-	TRBV7-8	TRBJ2-7	CASSLGGPLAHEQYF	TGTGCCAGCAGCTTAGGAGGTCCACTAGCCCACGAGCAGTACTTC
-	few	TRBV2	TRBJ2-7	CASRAAESYEQYF	TGTGCCAGCAGGGCGGCGGAATCCTACGAGCAGTACTTC
TRBD1	-	TRBV2	TRBJ2-7	CASSEGRGQSEQYF	TGTGCCAGCAGTGAAGGCAGGGGGCAAAGCGAGCAGTACTTC
TRBD2	-	TRBV7-3	TRBJ2-7	CASSPHPGLAVSYEQYF	TGTGCCAGCAGCCCCCATCCTGGACTAGCGGTCTCCTACGAGCAGTACTTC
TRBD2	-	TRBV28	TRBJ2-7	CANSLYRGGQYEQYF	TGTGCCAACAGTTTATATCGGGGGGGCCAATACGAGCAGTACTTC
-	-	TRBV30	TRBJ1-2	CAWSRPGEENGYTF	TGTGCCTGGAGTCGGCCAGGGGAAGAGAATGGCTACACCTTC
TRBD1	few	TRBV9	TRBJ2-5	CASSVNTGVETQYF	TGTGCCAGCAGCGTAAACACAGGGGTTGAGACCCAGTACTTC
TRBD1	-	TRBV6-5	TRBJ1-2	CASSYGQGASNYGYTF	TGTGCCAGCAGTTACGGGCAGGGGGCCTCTAACTATGGCTACACCTTC
TRBD1	-	TRBV7-6	TRBJ2-5	CASSLVQGDQETQYF	TGTGCCAGCAGCTTAGTCCAGGGGGATCAAGAGACCCAGTACTTC
-	-	TRBV7-2	TRBJ2-1	CASSRVVGPSGNEQFF	TGTGCCAGCAGTCGAGTAGTCGGCCCCTCCGGGAATGAGCAGTTCTTC
TRBD1	-	TRBV3-1/TRBV3-2	TRBJ2-5	CASIRQGQETQYF	TGTGCCAGCATCAGACAGGGCCAAGAGACCCAGTACTTC
TRBD1	-	TRBV20-1	TRBJ2-5	CSASDRGLETQYF	TGCAGTGCTAGTGACAGGGGGCTCGAGACCCAGTACTTC
TRBD2	-	TRBV24-1	TRBJ2-7	CATSDHTSGRDYEQYF	TGTGCCACCAGTGATCATACTAGCGGGAGGGACTACGAGCAGTACTTC
TRBD1	-	TRBV19	TRBJ1-2	CASSSTGFDGYTF	TGTGCCAGTAGTTCGACAGGGTTTGATGGCTACACCTTC
TRBD1	-	TRBV28	TRBJ1-6	CASSAPDRGNSPLHF	TGTGCCAGCAGTGCCCCCGACAGGGGGAATTCACCCCTCCACTTT
-	-	TRBV12-3/TRBV12-4	TRBJ2-7	CASSHGSGEQYF	TGTGCCAGCAGTCACGGGTCCGGGGAGCAGTACTTC
TRBD2	-	TRBV7-3	TRBJ2-2	CASSLNVAGGRNTGELFF	TGTGCCAGCAGCTTAAACGTAGCGGGAGGCCGGAACACCGGGGAGCTGTTTTTT
-	-	TRBV15	TRBJ2-7	CATSPQRTSYEQYF	TGTGCCACCAGCCCCCAGCGGACTTCCTACGAGCAGTACTTC
TRBD1	-	TRBV2	TRBJ2-3	CASSEVRTGDGTDTQYF	TGTGCCAGCAGTGAAGTGAGGACAGGAGATGGGACAGATACGCAGTATTTT
TRBD2	-	TRBV29-1	TRBJ2-2	CSPAGVSSTGELFF	TGCAGCCCGGCGGGGGTATCGAGCACCGGGGAGCTGTTTTTT
-	-	TRBV29-1	TRBJ2-7	CSVVTSTYEQYF	TGCAGCGTTGTGACAAGTACCTACGAGCAGTACTTC
-	once	TRBV12-5	TRBJ1-1	CASGLGQVGPEAFF	TGTGCTAGTGGTTTGGGACAGGTCGGGCCTGAAGCTTTCTTT
-	-	TRBV6-2/TRBV6-3	TRBJ2-7	CASSRAEAGEQYF	TGTGCCAGCAGTAGGGCAGAGGCGGGGGAGCAGTACTTC
-	-	TRBV7-9	TRBJ2-3	CASSFVGTDTQYF	TGTGCCAGCAGCTTCGTTGGCACAGATACGCAGTATTTT
TRBD2	-	TRBV28	TRBJ2-1	CASSLSAAGEALGEQFF	TGTGCCAGCAGTCTGAGTGCTGCGGGAGAGGCTTTGGGTGAGCAGTTCTTC
TRBD2	-	TRBV6-7	TRBJ2-7	CASSYSIRLKRGPTYEQYF	TGTGCCAGCAGTTACTCGATACGCTTAAAGCGGGGGCCTACCTACGAGCAGTACTTC
-	-	TRBV11-2	TRBJ1-2	CASSLVIAVRAPIDYGYTF	TGTGCCAGCAGCCTGGTTATCGCGGTGCGGGCCCCGATCGACTATGGCTACACCTTC